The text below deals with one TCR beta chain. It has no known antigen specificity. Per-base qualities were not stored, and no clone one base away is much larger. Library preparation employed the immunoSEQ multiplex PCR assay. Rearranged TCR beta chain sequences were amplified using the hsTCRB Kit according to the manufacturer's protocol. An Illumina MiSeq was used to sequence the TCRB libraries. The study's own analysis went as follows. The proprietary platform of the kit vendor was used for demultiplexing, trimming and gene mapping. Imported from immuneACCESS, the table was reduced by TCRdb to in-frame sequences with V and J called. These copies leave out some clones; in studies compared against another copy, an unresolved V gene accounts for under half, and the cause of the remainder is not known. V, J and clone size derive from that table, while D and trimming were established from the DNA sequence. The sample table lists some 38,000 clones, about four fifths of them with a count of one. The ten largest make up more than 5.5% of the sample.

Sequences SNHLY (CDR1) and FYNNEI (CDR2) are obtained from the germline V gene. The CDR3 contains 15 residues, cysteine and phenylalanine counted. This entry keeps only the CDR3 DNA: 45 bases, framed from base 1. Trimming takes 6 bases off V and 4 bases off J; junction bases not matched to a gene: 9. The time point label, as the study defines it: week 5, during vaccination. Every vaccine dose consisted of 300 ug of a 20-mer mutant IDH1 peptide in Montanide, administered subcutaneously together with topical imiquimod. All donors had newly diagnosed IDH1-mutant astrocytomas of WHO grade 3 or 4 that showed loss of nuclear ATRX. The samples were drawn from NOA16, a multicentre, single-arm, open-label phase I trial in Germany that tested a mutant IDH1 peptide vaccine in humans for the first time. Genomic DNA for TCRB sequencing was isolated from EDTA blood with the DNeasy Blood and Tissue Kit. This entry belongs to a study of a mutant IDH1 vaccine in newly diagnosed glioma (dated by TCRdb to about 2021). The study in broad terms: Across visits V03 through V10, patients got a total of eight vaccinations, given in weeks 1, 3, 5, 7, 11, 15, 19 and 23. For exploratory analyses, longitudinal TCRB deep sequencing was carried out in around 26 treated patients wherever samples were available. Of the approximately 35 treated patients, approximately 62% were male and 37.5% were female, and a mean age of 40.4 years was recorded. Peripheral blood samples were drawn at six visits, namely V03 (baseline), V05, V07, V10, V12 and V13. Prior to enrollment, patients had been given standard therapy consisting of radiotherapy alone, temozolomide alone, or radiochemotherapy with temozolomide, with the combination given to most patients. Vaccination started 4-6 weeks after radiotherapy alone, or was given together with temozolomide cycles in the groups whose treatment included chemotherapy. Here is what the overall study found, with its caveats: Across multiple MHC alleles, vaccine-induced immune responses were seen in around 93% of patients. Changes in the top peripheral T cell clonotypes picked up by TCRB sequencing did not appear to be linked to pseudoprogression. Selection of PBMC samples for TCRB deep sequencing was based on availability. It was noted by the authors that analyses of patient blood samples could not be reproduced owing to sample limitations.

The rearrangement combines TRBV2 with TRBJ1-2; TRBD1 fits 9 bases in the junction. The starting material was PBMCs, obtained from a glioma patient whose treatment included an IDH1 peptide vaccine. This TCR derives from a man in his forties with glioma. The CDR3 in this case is CASSQTRDRVYGYTF. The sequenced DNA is TGTGCCAGCAGCCAAACCCGGGACAGGGTCTATGGCTACACCTTC.